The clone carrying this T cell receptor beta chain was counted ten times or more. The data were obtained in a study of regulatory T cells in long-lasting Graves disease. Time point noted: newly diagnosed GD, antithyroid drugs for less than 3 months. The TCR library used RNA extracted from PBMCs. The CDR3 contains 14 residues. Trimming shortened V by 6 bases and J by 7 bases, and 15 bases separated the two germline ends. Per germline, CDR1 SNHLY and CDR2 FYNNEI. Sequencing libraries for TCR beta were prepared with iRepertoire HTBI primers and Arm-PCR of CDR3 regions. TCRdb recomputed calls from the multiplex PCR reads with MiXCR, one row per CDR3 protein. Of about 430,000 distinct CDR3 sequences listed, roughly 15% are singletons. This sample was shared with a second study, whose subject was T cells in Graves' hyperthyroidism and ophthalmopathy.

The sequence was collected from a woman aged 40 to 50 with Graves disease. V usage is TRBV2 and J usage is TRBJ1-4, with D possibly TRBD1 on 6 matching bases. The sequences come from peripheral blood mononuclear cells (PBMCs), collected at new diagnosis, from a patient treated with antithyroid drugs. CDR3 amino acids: CASRGQSRGEKLFF. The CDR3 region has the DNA TGTGCCAGCAGGGGACAATCCCGGGGTGAAAAACTGTTTTTT.